These T cell receptor beta chains were read from a single sample in a study of CD8 T cells in ankylosing spondylitis. TCRdb reprocessed the 5' RACE reads via MiXCR and lists one record per CDR3 protein. This sample has about 230,000 distinct CDR3 sequences, with over 7% found just once. The sample comprised blood, either unsorted or a sorted T cell fraction (not recorded which). All receptors come from a female donor with ankylosing spondylitis or in good health (not recorded which). CDR3s leave out the opening cysteine and the closing phenylalanine or tryptophan. A D gene is named only where the DNA matches it firmly.

>TRBV4-2|TRBJ2-2|.
ASSQRITGTGELF
>TRBV7-9|TRBJ1-1|TRBD1
ASSLGEGKGANTEAF
>TRBV12-3/TRBV12-4|TRBJ1-6|.
ASSFYNSPLH
>TRBV9|TRBJ1-6|.
ASSVSPGPRVNSPLH
>TRBV20-1|TRBJ2-7|.
SATQGPIYEQY
>TRBV12-3/TRBV12-4|TRBJ2-1|TRBD1
ASSPGTGFNEQF
>TRBV28|TRBJ2-1|.
ASSSPWESRSEQF
>TRBV27|TRBJ2-7|TRBD2
ASSLGRITTSGAYEQY
>TRBV4-2|TRBJ2-7|.
ASSQARPPYEQY
>TRBV6-2/TRBV6-3|TRBJ2-1|.
ASSEVRGVNEQF
>TRBV19|TRBJ2-6|.
ASSLWSSGANVLT
>TRBV7-6|TRBJ1-2|TRBD1
ASSPTGTAGYT
>TRBV20-1|TRBJ1-1|.
SARVDPGRVNTEAF
>TRBV5-6|TRBJ2-3|TRBD2
ASSVGLAGLY
>TRBV29-1|TRBJ2-1|TRBD2
SALGGREGNNEQF
>TRBV29-1|TRBJ1-2|.
SVVQGFYGYT
>TRBV5-1|TRBJ2-2|.
ASSFMRGGKTGELF
>TRBV2|TRBJ2-1|.
ASSETEGSYNEQF
>TRBV6-1|TRBJ1-1|TRBD1
ASGKTGGFTEAF
>TRBV12-3/TRBV12-4|TRBJ2-2|TRBD1
ASSPPGGSGTGELF
>TRBV6-5|TRBJ2-7|.
ASSSQAGVGQY
>TRBV7-8|TRBJ1-2|.
ASSLARNPGYGYT
>TRBV6-5|TRBJ2-1|.
ASIIPGPYNEQF
>TRBV10-3|TRBJ1-1|TRBD1
AIGWGAGGGFEAF
>TRBV28|TRBJ1-6|.
ASRRLYNSPLH
>TRBV15|TRBJ1-5|.
ATSRDNQPQH
>TRBV7-9|TRBJ2-7|.
ASSFTQRYEQY
>TRBV20-1|TRBJ2-3|.
SARERGSGTDTQY
>TRBV6-1|TRBJ1-2|.
ASRPRMGHDGYT
>TRBV20-1|TRBJ1-2|.
SVMDSPGDGYGYT
>TRBV5-1|TRBJ2-3|.
ASSRDTDTQY
>TRBV12-3/TRBV12-4|TRBJ1-5|.
ASCLVTQVVRVSNQPQH
>TRBV25-1|TRBJ1-4|.
ASSEYGARGEKLF
>TRBV13|TRBJ2-1|TRBD2
ASSWGGGGWSGHNEQF
>TRBV7-9|TRBJ2-1|TRBD2
ASSFQREGNEQF
>TRBV21-1|TRBJ2-7|.
ASRLGLAGPTYEQY
>TRBV28|TRBJ1-2|.
ASRASYGYT
>TRBV12-3/TRBV12-4|TRBJ2-5|TRBD2
ATRRGETQY
>TRBV12-3/TRBV12-4|TRBJ2-2|.
ASSFLDGGSGELF
>TRBV6-5|TRBJ1-3|.
ASSYSFGSSGNTIY
>TRBV5-6|TRBJ2-1|.
ASSLGKEVWNEQF
>TRBV10-3|TRBJ2-2|.
ATKTRDTLTTGELF
>TRBV12-5|TRBJ1-1|.
ASGLGARDDEAF
>TRBV28|TRBJ2-3|.
ASSVVTTRWLGGDTQY
>TRBV7-9|TRBJ1-2|TRBD1
ASSLGPGTGAYGYT
>TRBV28|TRBJ2-1|.
ASSTEREVFSYNEQF
>TRBV27|TRBJ2-2|.
ASSLRRGHTGELF
>TRBV7-3|TRBJ2-1|TRBD2
ASSSVRTRLNEQF
>TRBV18|TRBJ2-2|TRBD2
ASSPISGSGTGELF
>TRBV27|TRBJ2-1|.
ASSLSRENGNEQF
>TRBV7-7|TRBJ2-1|TRBD2
ASSPWPGTSGRGNEQF
>TRBV20-1|TRBJ1-2|.
SARKTTAPMGGYT